The 6 T cell receptor beta chains listed next were all sequenced from one sample in a study of T cells in localized non-small cell lung cancer. The data were produced by immunoSEQ multiplex PCR, yet TCRdb's version contains in-frame clones alone and is incomplete. This sample has around 100,000 clones, with roughly 89% found just once. Sample: peripheral blood, taken before any cancer treatment. These receptor sequences come from a man aged 35-69 years with stage I squamous cell lung carcinoma.

J is TRBJ2-7 and V is TRBV6-6; tentatively, D is TRBD1 (6 bases). The V gene's germline CDR1 is MNHNY and CDR2 SVGAGI (reference sequence). CDR3 length: 13 amino acids. With 10 bases removed from V and 5 bases from J, the gap between germline ends came to 18 bases. CDR3 nucleotide sequence: TGTGCCACCGAGATTGGGGGCCAGAACGAGCAGTACTTC. Translated, it gives CATEIGGQNEQYF.

The chain combines TRBV29-1 with TRBJ2-5; D is perhaps TRBD2 (6 bases). Germline V gene lookup returns CDR1 SQVTM and CDR2 ANQGSEA. This CDR3 has 13 amino acids. V was pared by 7 bases and J by 2 bases, with 14 bases between. The CDR3 DNA sequence: TGCAGCGGTACTTTGGGGGGTCAAGAGACCCAGTACTTC. Protein product: CSGTLGGQETQYF.

A few counts support this clone. The chain recombines TRBV6-6 with TRBJ2-6; D remains unclear. Germline-derived CDR1 and CDR2 are MNHNY and SVGAGI (reference sequence). CDR3 size: 14 residues. Trimming pared 2 bases from V and 3 bases from J, leaving 5 bases between. CDR3 sequence: CASSYIGGANVLTF. DNA of the CDR3: TGTGCCAGCAGTTACATTGGTGGGGCCAACGTCCTGACTTTC.

This clone appeared once. V usage is TRBV28 and J usage is TRBJ1-5, with D unclear. V dropped 3 bases and J dropped 4 bases, with 13 bases sitting between them. CDR3 length equals 15 residues. Germline values: CDR1 MDHEN, CDR2 SYDVKM. CDR3 region: CASSLATPMNQPQHF. As DNA, the CDR3 is TGTGCCAGCAGTTTGGCTACCCCGATGAATCAGCCCCAGCATTTT.

The chain uses TRBV27 and TRBJ1-2; 7 nucleotides line up with TRBD1. CDR1 is MNHEY and CDR2 is SMNVEV in the germline V gene (reference sequence). V was clipped by 5 bases and J by 4 bases; unmatched bases: 7. The CDR3 length is 14 residues. DNA of the CDR3: TGTGCCAGCAGTCCCCTGACAGGGATCTATGGCTACACCTTC. Its translation: CASSPLTGIYGYTF.

This chain joins TRBV2 and TRBJ1-5; 7 bases map to TRBD1. CDR3 size: 15 residues. CDR1 and CDR2 from the germline V gene are SNHLY and FYNNEI. J gave up 0 bases and V 4 bases, and 3 bases lay outside the gene matches. For the CDR3, the DNA is TGTGCCAGCAGTGGACAGGGTCGTAGCAATCAGCCCCAGCATTTT. It codes for CASSGQGRSNQPQHF. Combining the CDR3 with reference TRBV2 and TRBJ1-5 gives the whole variable domain EPEVTQTPSHQVTQMGQEVILRCVPISNHLYFYWYRQILGQKVEFLVSFYNNEISEKSEIFDDQFSVERPDGSNFTLKIRSTKLEDSAMYFCASSGQGRSNQPQHFGDGTRLSIL.